This TCR beta chain was obtained from a study of a mutant IDH1 vaccine in newly diagnosed glioma. Study information: Vaccination began 4-6 weeks post radiotherapy alone, or with temozolomide cycles. Treated patients were about 60% male, around 40% female, mean age about 41 years.

Time point described: week 11, during vaccination. A 20-mer mutant IDH1 peptide at 300 ug was injected subcutaneously with topical imiquimod. Points on this clone: Its target is unknown.

CDR1 and CDR2 from the germline V gene are KGHSH and LQKENI. The CDR3 is made up of 13 amino acids. V lost 5 bases to trimming and J lost 1 base, with 8 bases between them. Sequencing used immunoSEQ multiplex PCR; TCRdb keeps in-frame clones, though not all of them. The sample holds tens of thousands of clones, 84% seen once. The sequence derives from a man aged 35-49 years with glioma. The gene calls are TRBV18 and TRBJ1-1; D unresolved. Sequencing was performed on PBMCs, taken from a glioma patient whose treatment included an IDH1 peptide vaccine. CDR3 residues: CASSSAGNTEAFF. The CDR3 nucleotides read TGTGCCAGCTCATCCGCAGGGAACACTGAAGCTTTCTTT.